The T cell receptor (beta chain) under discussion was sequenced for a study of T cells in Graves' hyperthyroidism and ophthalmopathy. The CDR3 runs 11 residues. From germline, CDR1 is DFQATT and CDR2 SNEGSKA (reference sequence). V dropped 6 bases and J dropped 10 bases, with 14 bases sitting between them. This clonotype was observed many times. Its cognate antigen is unknown. Study-level results: Clonotypes that were expanded in thyroid above 0.001 mostly appeared in blood too.

RNA transcripts gave rise to amplified TCR beta CDR3 regions. The study used the HTBI primer set for a first-round RT-PCR of the TCR CDR3. TCRdb re-called the multiplex PCR reads through MiXCR, storing one row per CDR3 protein. The data hold over 700,000 distinct CDR3 sequences, with roughly 20% observed a single time. Source material: blood. V gene TRBV20-1 combines with J gene TRBJ2-3, with TRBD2 as a possible D gene (5 bases). This TCR came from a woman in her forties or fifties with Graves' hyperthyroidism that later progressed to Graves' ophthalmopathy. The CDR3 is CSATREIAQYF. The CDR3 DNA follows: TGCAGTGCCACGAGGGAAATAGCGCAGTATTTT.